A selection of T cell receptor beta chains follows, all from one sample in a study of blood T cells in healthy people across ages. Each CDR3 protein gets one entry after TCRdb re-called the 5' RACE reads with MiXCR. Among 1,100,000 or so distinct CDR3 sequences, more than 35% were seen once, and the ten largest hold approximately 17%. Sequencing was done on a sample of blood. The receptor set was obtained from a woman aged 60-75 years in good health. Each CDR3 is given with its conserved first and last residue. Fields, in order: J gene, V gene, clone size, D gene, CDR3 protein, CDR3 DNA. The D gene is left open where the match is weak. Clone size is stated in some rows and not others, as once, few, many or a class when expanded.

TRBJ2-1 TRBV20-1 NA TRBD2 CSPNAGTSGGAFF TGCAGCCCGAACGCCGGGACTAGCGGGGGCGCGTTCTTC
TRBJ2-3 TRBV7-9 NA TRBD2 CASSLGGLAGVGDTQYF TGTGCCAGCAGCTTAGGGGGACTAGCGGGAGTTGGAGATACGCAGTATTTT
TRBJ2-1 TRBV7-2 few NA CASSLDLDNEQFF TGTGCCAGCAGCTTAGATCTAGACAATGAGCAGTTCTTC
TRBJ1-2 TRBV20-1 NA TRBD1 CSARVAGGANYGYTF TGCAGTGCTAGAGTGGCAGGGGGCGCCAACTATGGCTACACCTTC
TRBJ2-1 TRBV10-3 NA NA CAYSRADNEQFF TGTGCCTACTCGAGGGCGGACAATGAGCAGTTCTTC
TRBJ1-2 TRBV14 NA NA CASSQVHSAGQGYTF TGTGCCAGCAGCCAAGTCCACAGCGCCGGACAGGGCTACACCTTC
TRBJ1-5 TRBV2 NA TRBD1 CASRETGRQPQHF TGTGCCAGCAGGGAGACAGGGCGACAGCCCCAGCATTTT
TRBJ1-6 TRBV20-1 NA NA CSARAIRGGVVSPLHF TGCAGTGCTAGAGCCATCAGGGGAGGGGTAGTGTCACCCCTCCACTTT
TRBJ2-1 TRBV5-1 NA NA CASSWEYGEQFF TGCGCCAGCAGCTGGGAGTATGGTGAGCAGTTCTTC
TRBJ2-5 TRBV20-1 NA TRBD2 CSARDVSSGDGGQETQYF TGCAGTGCTAGAGATGTTTCTAGCGGGGATGGGGGCCAAGAGACCCAGTACTTC
TRBJ2-7 TRBV7-6 NA NA CASSLSPQGPYEQYF TGTGCCAGCAGCTTATCCCCCCAAGGCCCCTACGAGCAGTACTTC
TRBJ2-7 TRBV20-1 NA TRBD2 CSGETSGSSIEQYF TGCAGTGGAGAGACTAGCGGGAGTTCAATCGAGCAGTACTTC
TRBJ2-5 TRBV15 NA NA CATSARRETQYF TGTGCCACCAGCGCCCGCCGGGAGACCCAGTACTTC
TRBJ2-3 TRBV2 NA NA CASSESRGAFGDTQYF TGTGCCAGCAGTGAATCTCGGGGGGCGTTCGGAGATACGCAGTATTTT